This T cell receptor (beta chain) is from a study of beta chain features in type 1 diabetes (dated by TCRdb to the late 2010s). About the study as a whole: No differences in mean age, gender distribution, total cell number or subset yield were found between patients and healthy donors. A total of 107,917,701 sorted cells were examined across all samples, and a strong correlation was observed between cell number per subset and RNA yield. In the study, recently diagnosed type 1 diabetes patients and matched healthy donors were compared on the TCRB repertoires of their sorted circulating CD4+ T cell subsets. Whereas all 30 or so donors provided naive and central memory subsets, regulatory and stem cell-like memory subsets were isolated from just 8 patients and about eight healthy donors.

Findings and caveats that apply to the study as a whole: A moderate but significant shortening of TCRB CDR3 length was observed in type 1 diabetes patients in all four CD4+ subsets. Sequencing cDNA rather than genomic DNA could over-represent highly expressing activated cells, although activation and CD3 levels did not differ between groups. Because small numbers of individuals were included in the HLA sub-analyses, any influence of HLA type on TCRB rearrangement was left unresolved. Shorter templates might be favored by PCR, yet because patient and control samples were amplified and corrected together, any such skew would affect both groups equally. Patients with type 1 diabetes made fewer insertions and deleted more nucleotides at VDJ recombination sites, implying thymic rearrangement abnormalities. Naive, central memory and regulatory TCRB repertoires appeared to be more similar among patients than among healthy donors.

This clone showed up just a few times. No antigen is known for it. No base quality values were provided; no much bigger clone lies one nucleotide off. The High Capacity cDNA Reverse Transcription Kit was used to reverse transcribe all of the isolated RNA, meaning that expressed TCRB transcripts were what got sequenced. Deep immunoSEQ sequencing was performed on naive, central memory and regulatory T cell samples, with an average of roughly 3.3 million total reads per sample. Sorted cells were lysed in RLT buffer, and RNA was extracted using DNase-treated RNeasy Micro or Mini kits according to cell number. To prevent cross-contamination, every cell subset was processed on its own, while patient and healthy donor samples were processed together. The immunoSEQ multiplex PCR was used to amplify TCRB sequences from cDNA, generating 87-bp fragments that spanned the CDR3 region. Sequencing of the amplicons was performed on the Illumina HiSeq platform. As for the authors' bioinformatics: Synthetic template baselines were used to correct PCR bias computationally, reads within Hamming distance 2 were collapsed together, and singletons that could not be merged were discarded. Reads were aligned to IMGT to assign V, D and J genes, CDR3 length, and insertions or deletions at six rearrangement sites. Within each subset, clonotype counts were normalized to sorted cell number, after which true diversity and Gini coefficients were computed with the tcR R package. The overlap coefficient, calculated on TCRB nucleotide sequences, was used to measure repertoire sharing. TCRdb stores this immuneACCESS table with in-frame sequences only. Part of the clones is absent; in the studies checked, under half of the shortfall reflects unresolved V genes, and no reason is known for the rest. V, J and clone size are those of that table, while D and trimming were read from the DNA. In this sample the table shows more than 120,000 clones, about 13% of which occur a single time. Jointly, the top ten make up 1.3% of the sample.

The CDR3 covers 18 residues, taking in both the cysteine and the phenylalanine. Only the CDR3 portion is preserved as DNA: 54 bases, with reading frame beginning at the first base. Compared with germline, V lacks 4 bases and J lacks 1 base; bases without a gene match: 16. From each donor, a single peripheral blood sample of approximately 110 mL on average was drawn into heparinised tubes. Using a panel that included CD45RO, CCR7, CD25, CD127, CD95 and CD27, naive, central memory, regulatory and stem cell-like memory CD4+ T cells were sorted on a BD FACSAria II. A purity above 98% was achieved for all sorted populations. PBMCs were separated immediately by Lymphoprep density gradient centrifugation and were stained directly, without being cultured. Samples were stained and sorted in pairs, with one healthy donor and one patient per experiment, so that batch effects were minimized.

The TCR originated in a man between 18 and 35 years old with type 1 diabetes. Rearrangement joined TRBV23-1 to TRBJ2-7, with 7 bases matching TRBD1. TRBV23-1 is reported as an ORF; its role is uncertain. Source material: central memory CD4+ T cells from blood. The base sequence is TGCGCCAGCAGTCCATTTTCTCAGGGGGACCCCTTTTCCTACGAGCAGTACTTC. This gives the protein CASSPFSQGDPFSYEQYF.